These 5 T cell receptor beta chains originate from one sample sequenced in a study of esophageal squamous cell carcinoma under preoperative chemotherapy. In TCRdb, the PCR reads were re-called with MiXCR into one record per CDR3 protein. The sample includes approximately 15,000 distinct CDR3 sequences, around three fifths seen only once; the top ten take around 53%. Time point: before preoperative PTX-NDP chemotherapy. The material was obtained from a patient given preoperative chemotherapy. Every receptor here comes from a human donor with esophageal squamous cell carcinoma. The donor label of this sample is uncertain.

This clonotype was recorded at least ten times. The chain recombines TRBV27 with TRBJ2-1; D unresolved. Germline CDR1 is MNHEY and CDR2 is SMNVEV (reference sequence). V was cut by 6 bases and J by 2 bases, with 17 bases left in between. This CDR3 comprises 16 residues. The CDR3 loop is CASRPPGPLAYNEQFF. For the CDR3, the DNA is TGTGCCAGCAGGCCCCCGGGTCCGCTGGCCTACAATGAGCAGTTCTTC.

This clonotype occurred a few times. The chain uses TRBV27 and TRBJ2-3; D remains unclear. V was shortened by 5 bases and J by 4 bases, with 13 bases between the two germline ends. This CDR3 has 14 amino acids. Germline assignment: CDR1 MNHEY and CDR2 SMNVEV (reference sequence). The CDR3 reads CASSQTARPDTQYF. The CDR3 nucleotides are TGTGCCAGCAGTCAGACCGCCCGGCCAGATACGCAGTATTTT.

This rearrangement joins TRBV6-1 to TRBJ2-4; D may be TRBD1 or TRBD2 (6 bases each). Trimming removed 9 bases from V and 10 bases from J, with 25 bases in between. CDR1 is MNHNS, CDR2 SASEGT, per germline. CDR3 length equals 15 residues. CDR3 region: CARGDGGRDAGIQYF. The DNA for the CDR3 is TGTGCCAGGGGTGACGGGGGCCGTGACGCCGGGATTCAGTACTTC.

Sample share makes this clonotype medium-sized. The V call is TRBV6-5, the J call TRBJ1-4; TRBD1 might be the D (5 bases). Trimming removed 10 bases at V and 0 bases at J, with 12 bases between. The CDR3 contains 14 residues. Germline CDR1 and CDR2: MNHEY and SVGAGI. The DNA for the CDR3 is TGTGCCACACGCACGGGGGCAACTAATGAAAAACTGTTTTTT. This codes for CATRTGATNEKLFF.

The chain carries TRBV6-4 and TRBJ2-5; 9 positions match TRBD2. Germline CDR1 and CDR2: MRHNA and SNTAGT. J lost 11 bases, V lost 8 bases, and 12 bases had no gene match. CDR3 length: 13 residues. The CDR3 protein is CASSQLAGREQYF. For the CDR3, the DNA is TGTGCCAGCTCCCAGCTAGCGGGGCGGGAGCAGTACTTC.